The 6 T cell receptor beta chains listed next were all sequenced from one sample in a study of tissue T cells after allogeneic stem cell transplantation. Documented time point: mouse harvest day 14 after allogeneic transplant. Each mouse received 10^7 T-cell-depleted marrow cells plus 10^6 splenic CD5+ T cells by tail vein. Libraries were prepared by immunoSEQ multiplex PCR; TCRdb keeps only in-frame clonotypes and omits some of them. The sample comprises 8,500 to 10,000 clones, roughly 34% of which are singletons, and approximately 5.4% rests with the top ten. Sequencing was carried out using skin. These receptors originate from a female BALB/c mouse given C57BL/6 T cells with graft-versus-host disease after an allogeneic hematopoietic cell transplant.

On this clone itself: The germline and genes are mouse ones. The read terminates 1 residue ahead of where the CDR3 ends, so the germline J gene completes it. The V and J genes are TRBV3 and TRBJ2-1, with 12 bases lining up with TRBD2. The V segment lost 5 bases and the J segment 9 bases; nucleotides outside the gene matches: 5. There are 14 residues in the CDR3. Looked up from germline, CDR1 is SNHLY and CDR2 is FYNGKV (reference sequence). CDR3 DNA, as far as it was read: TGTGCCAGCAGCGTGGACTGGGGGGGAGGTGAGCAGTTC. It codes for CASSVDWGGGEQF. The full CDR3 protein is CASSVDWGGGEQFF.

Comment on this clone: Genes and germline come from the mouse. The CDR3 end falls 1 residue outside the read, so it is completed with the germline J gene. Other DNA sequences in the same sample also yield this CDR3. The chain links TRBV26 to TRBJ2-4; tentative D call: TRBD2 (7 bases). The CDR3 consists of 13 residues. Trimming took off 2 bases at V and 7 bases at J, with 10 bases between the two ends. CDR1 and CDR2 from the germline V gene are KGHPV and FQNQEV (reference sequence). The sequenced CDR3 bases are TGTGCCAGCAGTCTGGGGGGGCGCGACACCTTGTAC. Its protein is CASSLGGRDTLY. From start to end, the CDR3 is CASSLGGRDTLYF.

As to this clone: The gene names here belong to mouse. With the read ending 1 residue before the CDR3 end, the germline J gene is used to fill in that end. The chain recombines TRBV26 with TRBJ2-5; 9 nucleotides line up with TRBD1. The trim removed 0 bases at V and 5 bases at J, leaving 0 bases unmatched. Per germline, CDR1 KGHPV and CDR2 FQNQEV (reference sequence). This CDR3 region has 14 residues. CDR3 DNA (partial): TGTGCCAGCAGTCTGTCGGGACAGGGAGACACCCAGTAC. Residues: CASSLSGQGDTQY. The full CDR3 is CASSLSGQGDTQYF.

As to this clone: Each gene name is a mouse one. The read is 1 residue too short to cover the CDR3 end, so that end is filled in from the germline J gene. The chain is built from TRBV1 and TRBJ1-1; D not certain. The CDR3 is 14 amino acids. Germline values: CDR1 NSQYPW, CDR2 LRSPGD (reference sequence). The ends were cut back, 0 bases at V and 1 base at J, with 6 bases in the middle. The CDR3 protein is CTCSADWGNTEVFF. The part of the CDR3 DNA that was read is TGCACCTGCAGTGCAGATTGGGGGAACACAGAAGTCTTC.

This clone was recorded once. Genes and germline come from the mouse. This CDR3 reads CASSPDWGGAETLYF. The part of the CDR3 DNA that was read is TGTGCCAGCAGTCCCGACTGGGGGGGTGCAGAAACGCTGTAT. V usage is TRBV24 and J usage is TRBJ2-3; TRBD2 agrees at 10 bases. The sequence runs out 1 residue before the end of the CDR3; the remainder is reconstructed from the germline J gene. CDR3 length equals 15 residues. Losses at the gene ends were 4 bases for V and 1 base for J; bases not matched to a gene: 2. Germline V gene lookup returns CDR1 KGHTA and CDR2 FRNEEI.

Comment on this clone: Genes and germline come from the mouse. The DNA read from the CDR3 is TGTGCCAGCTCACCGGGACAGAATAACAACCAGGCTCCGCTT. Translation gives CASSPGQNNNQAPL. Given in full, the CDR3 is CASSPGQNNNQAPLF. V gene TRBV12-1 combines with J gene TRBJ1-5, with 7 positions matching TRBD1. The missing CDR3 end, 1 residue past where the read stops, is filled in from the germline J gene. The length of the CDR3 is 15 residues. In germline, CDR1 is SGHSN, CDR2 HYEKVE. The trim removed 4 bases at V and 0 bases at J, leaving 5 bases unmatched. Filled out from reference TRBV12-1 and TRBJ1-5, the complete variable domain reads DSGVVQSPRHIIKEKGGRSVLTCIPISGHSNVVWYQQTLGKELKFLIQHYEKVERDKGFLPSRFSVQQFDDYHSEMNMSALELEDSAMYFCASSPGQNNNQAPLFGEGTRLSVL.